Listed below are T cell receptor beta chains from one sample, sequenced in a study of response to subunit inactivated influenza vaccine. TCRdb reprocessed the RT-PCR reads with MiXCR, giving one entry per CDR3 protein. This table holds 500,000 to 600,000 distinct CDR3 sequences, approximately 11% found once. In addition, the sample was reused for a study of T cells expressing NK-cell markers.

Sequences were derived from PBMCs from blood, sampled on the day of vaccination. These receptors were collected from a man aged 50 to 60 who received an inactivated influenza vaccine. CDR3s include the opening cysteine and the closing phenylalanine or tryptophan. Each record gives: clone size, J gene, D gene, V gene, CDR3 protein, CDR3 DNA. D genes are given only for firm matches. Rows may omit the clone size; those that give it use once, few, many or a size class.

>NA|TRBJ1-1|NA|TRBV4-3
CASSPTVTYIAEAFF
TGCGCCAGCAGCCCGACGGTGACCTACATCGCTGAAGCTTTCTTT
>few|TRBJ2-7|NA|TRBV28
CASSSTWTAGDEQYF
TGTGCCAGCAGTTCCACCTGGACAGCTGGAGACGAGCAGTACTTC
>NA|TRBJ2-7|TRBD2|TRBV6-2/TRBV6-3
CASCSGRAYEQYF
TGTGCCAGCTGTAGCGGGAGGGCCTACGAGCAGTACTTC
>few|TRBJ2-2|TRBD2|TRBV29-1
CSVGAGVSTGELFF
TGCAGCGTTGGTGCGGGAGTTAGCACCGGGGAGCTGTTTTTT
>few|TRBJ2-7|NA|TRBV20-1
CSANTGEVHEQYF
TGCAGTGCTAACACGGGAGAGGTCCACGAGCAGTACTTC
>NA|TRBJ2-3|NA|TRBV29-1
CSVGHSGTSTDTQYF
TGCAGCGTTGGTCATAGCGGTACCAGCACAGATACGCAGTATTTT
>many|TRBJ2-1|TRBD1|TRBV7-2
CASSRQGARFYNEQFF
TGTGCCAGCAGCCGTCAGGGGGCAAGATTTTACAATGAGCAGTTCTTC
>NA|TRBJ2-3|NA|TRBV18
CASSPIWTRPGTDTQYF
TGTGCCAGCTCACCCATCTGGACTCGCCCTGGCACAGATACGCAGTATTTT
>NA|TRBJ1-6|NA|TRBV6-6
CASGGGNSPLHF
TGTGCCAGCGGTGGGGGAAATTCACCCCTCCACTTT
>few|TRBJ2-7|TRBD1|TRBV12-3/TRBV12-4
CASRRQGASYEQYF
TGTGCCAGCAGGAGGCAGGGGGCCTCCTACGAGCAGTACTTC
>few|TRBJ2-7|NA|TRBV7-9
CATQGSSYEQYF
TGTGCCACTCAGGGTAGCTCCTACGAGCAGTACTTC
>NA|TRBJ1-5|NA|TRBV6-2/TRBV6-3
CASSYSSGRFNQPQHF
TGTGCCAGCAGTTACTCGAGTGGCAGGTTTAATCAGCCCCAGCATTTT
>NA|TRBJ1-5|NA|TRBV12-3/TRBV12-4
CASSSSSGVNSNQPQHF
TGTGCCAGCAGTTCCTCCTCGGGTGTTAATAGCAATCAGCCCCAGCATTTT
>many|TRBJ1-1|TRBD1|TRBV5-1
CASSLEKGARATEAFF
TGCGCCAGCAGCTTGGAAAAGGGGGCGCGCGCCACTGAAGCTTTCTTT
>few|TRBJ1-1|TRBD1|TRBV29-1
CSGDRGPNTEAFF
TGCAGCGGGGACAGGGGCCCAAACACTGAAGCTTTCTTT
>NA|TRBJ2-7|NA|TRBV20-1
CSAVRQASSYEQYF
TGCAGTGCGGTGCGGCAGGCGAGCTCCTACGAGCAGTACTTC